These 22 T cell receptor beta chains originate from one sample sequenced in a study of Graves' ophthalmopathy and Graves' hyperthyroidism. RNA transcripts were the template, and TCR beta CDR3 regions were amplified from them. HTBI primers were used in a first-round RT-PCR, which preceded a second-round multiplex PCR. TCRdb itself ran the multiplex PCR reads through MiXCR, one entry per CDR3 protein. The sample includes nearly 400,000 distinct CDR3 sequences, around 19% of them seen just once. What was sequenced was peripheral blood. These receptors all stem from a woman aged 18 to 35 with Graves' ophthalmopathy.

This clonotype was picked up a small number of times. The chain is built from TRBV6-1 and TRBJ1-5, with TRBD1 as a possible D gene (6 bases). V was clipped by 9 bases and J by 0 bases, with 21 bases between them. This CDR3 is 17 amino acids long. CDR1 and CDR2 (germline): MNHNS, SASEGT. The CDR3 loop reads CASQPYGDITSNQPQHF. CDR3 in DNA: TGTGCCAGTCAACCCTACGGGGACATTACTAGCAATCAGCCCCAGCATTTT.

This clonotype was detected ten times or more. The chain is built from TRBV20-1 and TRBJ2-5; weak D call: TRBD2 (6 bases). The V and J ends lost 6 bases and 1 base respectively, with 12 bases between them. The CDR3 runs 13 residues. The germline CDR1 and CDR2 sequences are DFQATT and SNEGSKA (reference sequence). The CDR3 protein is CSAVADAQETQYF. The CDR3 coding sequence is TGCAGTGCCGTAGCGGACGCCCAAGAGACCCAGTACTTC.

This clonotype has at least ten counts. V is TRBV6-5 and J is TRBJ1-1; D unclear. Trimming cost V 6 bases and J 5 bases, with 13 bases left between them. The CDR3 extends over 13 amino acids. Germline CDR1 MNHEY, CDR2 SVGAGI. The CDR3 DNA follows: TGTGCCAGCAGCAGGTCTTTAATGACTGAAGCTTTCTTT. This codes for CASSRSLMTEAFF.

This clonotype occurred a few times. DNA for the CDR3: TGTGCCAGCAGCACTGGAATCCCCGGGGAGCTGTTTTTT. Its translation is CASSTGIPGELFF. The genes are TRBV7-2 and TRBJ2-2; D gene unclear. Trimming pared 5 bases from V and 6 bases from J, leaving 10 bases between. CDR1 is SGHTA, CDR2 FQGNSA, per germline. This CDR3 is built from 13 residues.

This clonotype has ten or more counts. The V and J genes are TRBV5-4 and TRBJ1-1; possibly TRBD1 for D (5 bases). The ends were cut back, 5 bases at V and 4 bases at J, with 12 bases in the middle. The CDR3 covers 13 residues. Germline assignment: CDR1 SGHNT and CDR2 YYREEE (reference sequence). This CDR3 is CASRGTSATEAFF. In DNA, the CDR3 is TGTGCCAGCAGGGGGACCTCGGCCACTGAAGCTTTCTTT.

This clonotype was found many times. The chain combines TRBV4-3 with TRBJ1-3; TRBD1 matches 7 bases. This CDR3 contains 16 residues. Germline assignment: CDR1 LGHNA and CDR2 YSLEER. The ends lost 4 bases at V and 8 bases at J; junction bases unmatched: 14. CDR3 sequence: CASSLKARTGGDTIYF. The CDR3 bases are TGCGCCAGCAGCCTTAAAGCGAGGACAGGAGGGGACACCATATATTTT.

Many counts were recorded for this clonotype. The J gene is TRBJ1-1, the V gene TRBV5-1; 8 bases are shared with TRBD1. CDR1 is SGHRS and CDR2 is YFSETQ in the germline V gene. V lost 0 bases, J lost 5 bases, and 9 bases stayed unmatched. The CDR3 loop spans 16 amino acids. The CDR3 DNA is TGCGCCAGCAGCTTGGAAGCTCAGGGGGCGCAAACTGAAGCTTTCTTT. Translating gives CASSLEAQGAQTEAFF.

This clonotype has a count of ten or more. The V and J genes are TRBV6-1 and TRBJ1-5; D remains unclear. Per germline, CDR1 MNHNS and CDR2 SASEGT. This CDR3 has 13 residues. Trimming shortened V by 2 bases and J by 6 bases, and 8 bases separated the two germline ends. The CDR3 region is CASSEKGSQPQHF. Written as DNA, the CDR3 is TGTGCCAGCAGTGAAAAGGGTAGTCAGCCCCAGCATTTT.

This clonotype was counted many times. The chain combines TRBV9 with TRBJ2-7; D may be TRBD1 (6 bases). V lost 2 bases and J lost 3, with 15 bases in between. CDR1 is SGDLS and CDR2 is YYNGEE in the germline V gene. The CDR3 is made up of 15 amino acids. The CDR3 spells CASSVEDSEFYEQYF. For the CDR3, the DNA is TGTGCCAGCAGCGTGGAGGACAGCGAATTCTACGAGCAGTACTTC.

This clonotype was seen many times. The rearrangement joins TRBV6-2 or TRBV6-3 to TRBJ1-5; no firm D call. Germline V gene data show CDR1 as MNHEY and CDR2 as SVGEGT. V was clipped by 4 bases and J by 0 bases, with 10 bases between them. The CDR3 is 15 residues long. CDR3 residues: CASSSLRNSNQPQHF. DNA of the CDR3: TGTGCCAGCAGTTCCCTCAGGAATAGCAATCAGCCCCAGCATTTT.

The sample holds many counts of this clonotype. The CDR3 DNA follows: TGTGCCAGCAGTTACGGCCGGGACGCACAATCCTACGAGCAGTACTTC. Amino acid sequence: CASSYGRDAQSYEQYF. The chain couples TRBV6-5 to TRBJ2-7, with D perhaps given as TRBD1 or TRBD2 (5 bases each). CDR3 size: 16 residues. Trimming left V 2 bases short and J 1 base short, with 15 bases between. Germline assignment: CDR1 MNHEY and CDR2 SVGAGI.

This clonotype was recorded many times. The chain uses TRBV5-1 and TRBJ1-1; maybe TRBD1 (5 bases). Germline assignment: CDR1 SGHRS and CDR2 YFSETQ. CDR3 size: 15 residues. V lost 0 bases and J lost 1, with 10 bases in between. The chain's CDR3 is CASSLGDLGNTEAFF. For the CDR3, the DNA is TGCGCCAGCAGCTTGGGGGACCTGGGGAACACTGAAGCTTTCTTT.

The chain uses TRBV6-5 and TRBJ1-6; TRBD1 matches 7 bases. CDR3 length equals 14 residues. Germline CDR1 is MNHEY and CDR2 is SVGAGI. V was clipped by 4 bases and J by 9 bases; unmatched bases: 6. For the CDR3, the DNA is TGTGCCAGCAGTTTCGGGACAGCGCTTTCACCCCTCCACTTT. Encoded protein: CASSFGTALSPLHF.

J is TRBJ1-5 and V is TRBV7-2, with D hard to call. Germline-derived CDR1 and CDR2 are SGHTA and FQGNSA. The CDR3 totals 14 residues. The V end lost 2 bases, the J end lost 5 bases, and 10 bases lay between the germline ends. The CDR3 spells CASSLPEYYQPQHF. The CDR3 region has the DNA TGTGCCAGCAGCTTACCGGAATACTATCAGCCCCAGCATTTT.

The chain combines TRBV24-1 with TRBJ2-7; 8 positions agree with TRBD1. Germline CDR1 reads KGHDR; CDR2 reads SFDVKD. This CDR3 comprises 16 residues. The V segment lost 4 bases and the J segment 2 bases; nucleotides outside the gene matches: 9. The CDR3 DNA reads TGTGCCACCAGTGACGCGACAGGGGCCCTACCCTACGAGCAGTACTTC. It yields the protein CATSDATGALPYEQYF.

The chain combines TRBV3-1 with TRBJ2-2; 12 bases map to TRBD2. The CDR3 sequence is 15 residues long. CDR1 and CDR2 from the germline V gene are LGHDT and YNNKEL (reference sequence). With 4 bases clipped from V and 4 bases from J, the junction kept 1 base outside the gene matches. This chain's CDR3 is CASSRGLAGTGELFF. The CDR3 DNA follows: TGTGCCAGCAGCCGGGGACTAGCGGGCACCGGGGAGCTGTTTTTT.

This clonotype was detected only once. V is TRBV6-5 and J is TRBJ2-5, with D perhaps TRBD2 (6 bases). Per germline, CDR1 MNHEY and CDR2 SVGAGI. The CDR3 has 17 residues. V gave up 0 bases and J gave up 5 bases, with 19 bases separating them. The CDR3 is CASSYSRDLALGETQYF. The CDR3 DNA reads TGTGCCAGCAGTTACTCGCGGGATCTAGCCCTTGGGGAGACCCAGTACTTC.

This clonotype was observed at least ten times. This chain joins TRBV11-2 and TRBJ2-5; the D is unclear. Germline V gene lookup returns CDR1 SGHAT and CDR2 FQNNGV. V dropped 4 bases and J dropped 4 bases, with 16 bases sitting between them. The CDR3 spans 15 residues. CDR3 loop: CASSSRLDPPETQYF. In nucleotides, the CDR3 is TGTGCCAGCAGCTCCCGGTTGGATCCTCCAGAGACCCAGTACTTC.

This clonotype was recorded many times. V and J are TRBV11-2 and TRBJ1-5; D remains unclear. The CDR3 covers 13 residues. The ends were cut back, 0 bases at V and 5 bases at J, with 5 bases in the middle. In germline, CDR1 is SGHAT, CDR2 FQNNGV. The CDR3 DNA follows: TGTGCCAGCAGCTTAGATGGCGATCAGCCCCAGCATTTT. This codes for CASSLDGDQPQHF.

This clonotype was counted at least ten times. The chain is built from TRBV5-1 and TRBJ2-7, with 14 bases matching TRBD2. The ends lost 4 bases at V and 7 bases at J; junction bases unmatched: 16. Germline V lookup: CDR1 SGHRS, CDR2 YFSETQ. The CDR3 covers 18 residues. The CDR3 DNA sequence: TGCGCCAGCAGCCCCGGGACAGGGACTAGCGGGAGATCCGAGGAGCAGTACTTC. It translates to CASSPGTGTSGRSEEQYF.

This clonotype was counted ten times or more. For the CDR3, the DNA is TGTGCCAGCAGCCAAGGGCAGGGGAAGCATGGCTACACCTTC. As protein: CASSQGQGKHGYTF. The V call is TRBV3-1, the J call TRBJ1-2, with D possibly TRBD1 on 6 matching bases. The ends were cut back, 1 base at V and 6 bases at J, with 12 bases in the middle. The germline V gene has CDR1 LGHDT and CDR2 YNNKEL (reference sequence). The CDR3 loop spans 14 amino acids.

The rearrangement joins TRBV12-3 or TRBV12-4 to TRBJ2-7, with a possible D match to TRBD2 (6 bases). The CDR3 totals 14 residues. V dropped 5 bases and J dropped 8 bases, with 19 bases sitting between them. This CDR3 is CASSLWGLFGKQYF. The CDR3 bases are TGTGCCAGCAGTCTATGGGGACTGTTCGGAAAGCAGTACTTC.